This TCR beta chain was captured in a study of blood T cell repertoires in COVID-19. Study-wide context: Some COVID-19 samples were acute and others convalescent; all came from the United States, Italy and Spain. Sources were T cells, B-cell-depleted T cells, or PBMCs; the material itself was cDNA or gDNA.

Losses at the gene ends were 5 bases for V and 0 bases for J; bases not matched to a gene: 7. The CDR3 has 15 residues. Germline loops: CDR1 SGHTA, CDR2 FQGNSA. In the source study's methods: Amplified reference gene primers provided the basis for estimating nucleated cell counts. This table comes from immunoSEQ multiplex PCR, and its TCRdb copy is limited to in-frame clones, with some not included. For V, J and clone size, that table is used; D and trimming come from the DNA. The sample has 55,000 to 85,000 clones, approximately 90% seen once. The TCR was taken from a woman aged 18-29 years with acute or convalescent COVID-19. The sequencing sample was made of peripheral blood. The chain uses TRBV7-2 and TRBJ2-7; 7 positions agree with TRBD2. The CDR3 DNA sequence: TGTGCCAGCAGCGCCGGGGGGAGTCCCTCCTACGAGCAGTACTTC. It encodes CASSAGGSPSYEQYF.